These 6 T cell receptor beta chains originate from one sample sequenced in a study of shared clonotypes between healthy human individuals (TCRdb year 2020). Library creation used the immunoSEQ multiplex PCR assay. As stored in TCRdb, this immuneACCESS dataset retains in-frame rearrangements with V and J assigned. A fraction of the clones does not appear; measured against another copy, unresolved V genes explain less than half of the discrepancy, and the remainder lacks a known reason. This sample gives about 380,000 clones in total; about 96% of them show up just once. About 0.34% of the sample is taken by the ten largest. The sequenced sample consisted of memory CD8+ T cells sorted from blood. This sample's cell subset or site label indicates: CD45RO+ cells pooled with CCR7-negative TemRA cells. The receptors were sampled from a man aged 25-45 years in good health.

The chain couples TRBV27 to TRBJ2-5; D is undetermined. The CDR3 totals 16 residues. Germline CDR1 and CDR2: MNHEY and SMNVEV (reference sequence). The ends were cut back, 0 bases at V and 4 bases at J, with 15 bases in the middle. CDR3 region: CASSLSLELITETQYF. Here the CDR3 DNA reads TGTGCCAGCAGTTTATCCCTAGAGTTAATAACAGAGACCCAGTACTTC.

The chain carries TRBV25-1 and TRBJ1-2; D gene unclear. In germline, CDR1 is MGHDK, CDR2 SYGVNS. This CDR3 has 14 amino acids. V was trimmed by 3 bases and J by 2 bases, leaving 10 bases between them. In DNA, the CDR3 is TGTGCCAGCAGTGACGGGGTGGGGAACTATGGCTACACCTTC. Translating gives CASSDGVGNYGYTF.

V gene TRBV5-1 combines with J gene TRBJ2-3; 14 bases fit TRBD2. J lost 4 bases, V lost 4 bases, and 5 bases had no gene match. Germline V gene data show CDR1 as SGHRS and CDR2 as YFSETQ. The CDR3 has 16 amino acids. CDR3 region: CASSPETSGRADTQYF. The CDR3, as DNA: TGCGCCAGCAGCCCGGAGACTAGCGGGAGGGCAGATACGCAGTATTTT.

V and J are TRBV30 and TRBJ2-5, with D maybe TRBD1 (5 bases). The assigned J gene may be wrong: the sequence end matches TRBJ2-7 better. Germline V CDR1 and CDR2: GTSNPN, SVGIG (reference sequence). This CDR3 contains 14 residues. CDR3 sequence: CAWRGWGSSYEQYF. The CDR3 nucleotides are TGTGCCTGGAGGGGGTGGGGCAGCTCCTACGAGCAGTACTTC.

This sequence joins TRBV5-1 and TRBJ2-3; maybe TRBD2 (6 bases). CDR1 is SGHRS and CDR2 is YFSETQ in the germline V gene. V shed 5 bases and J shed 0 bases, with 13 bases lying between them. CDR3 size: 15 residues. CDR3 region: CASRLQSGSTDTQYF. DNA for the CDR3: TGCGCCAGCAGGCTACAAAGCGGGAGCACAGATACGCAGTATTTT.

This rearrangement joins TRBV19 to TRBJ2-7; D may be TRBD2 (5 bases). In germline, CDR1 is LNHDA, CDR2 SQIVND (reference sequence). V shed 6 bases and J shed 0 bases, with 18 bases lying between them. The CDR3 contains 16 residues. The CDR3 nucleotides read TGTGCCAGTAGCCGCAACGGTCGGGATAGCTCCTACGAGCAGTACTTC. Translated, it gives CASSRNGRDSSYEQYF.